Listed below are T cell receptor beta chains from one sample, sequenced in a study of ipilimumab plus nivolumab after autologous stem cell transplantation. Profiled with immunoSEQ multiplex PCR; TCRdb holds only in-frame clones, not every one. The profile shows about 4,800 clones, around 66% of them singletons. The sample in question was PBMCs, obtained in a trial of ipilimumab plus nivolumab as post-transplant consolidation. These receptors were taken from a male donor with multiple myeloma. CDR3s include the opening cysteine and the closing phenylalanine or tryptophan. A D gene is named only where the DNA matches it firmly. Clone size, where shown, is once, few, many, or a class for clones that have expanded.

clone_size: .
j_call: TRBJ2-5
v_call: TRBV28
cdr3_length: 17
d_call: TRBD2
cdr3_aa: CASSLTPLAGGGETQYF
cdr3_nt: TGTGCCAGCAGTTTAACGCCCTTAGCGGGGGGTGGGGAGACCCAGTACTTC

clone_size: .
j_call: TRBJ2-1
v_call: TRBV19
cdr3_length: 15
d_call: TRBD2
cdr3_aa: CASTPTSGSKYEQFF
cdr3_nt: TGTGCCAGTACCCCGACTAGCGGGAGTAAGTATGAGCAGTTCTTC

clone_size: .
j_call: TRBJ2-7
v_call: TRBV4-3
cdr3_length: 14
d_call: .
cdr3_aa: CASTPDLGSYEQYF
cdr3_nt: TGCGCCAGCACCCCCGATCTTGGCTCCTACGAGCAGTACTTC

clone_size: .
j_call: TRBJ2-7
v_call: TRBV5-1
cdr3_length: 11
d_call: TRBD2
cdr3_aa: CASSAGRAEYF
cdr3_nt: TGCGCCAGCAGCGCCGGGAGGGCCGAGTACTTC

clone_size: .
j_call: TRBJ2-1
v_call: TRBV29-1
cdr3_length: 18
d_call: .
cdr3_aa: CSVVGPAGKRKSPNEQFF
cdr3_nt: TGCAGCGTGGTGGGGCCAGCGGGCAAGAGGAAGTCTCCCAATGAGCAGTTCTTC

clone_size: .
j_call: TRBJ2-3
v_call: TRBV9
cdr3_length: 9
d_call: .
cdr3_aa: CDTPGTQYF
cdr3_nt: TGTGACACTCCTGGTACGCAGTATTTT

clone_size: .
j_call: TRBJ1-6
v_call: TRBV27
cdr3_length: 15
d_call: .
cdr3_aa: CASSTGTSYNSPLHF
cdr3_nt: TGTGCCAGCAGTACCGGGACTTCCTATAATTCACCCCTCCACTTT

clone_size: .
j_call: TRBJ1-5
v_call: TRBV14
cdr3_length: 13
d_call: .
cdr3_aa: CASSPSLNQPQHF
cdr3_nt: TGTGCCAGCAGTCCTTCCCTGAATCAGCCCCAGCATTTT

clone_size: medium-sized
j_call: TRBJ2-7
v_call: TRBV9
cdr3_length: 19
d_call: .
cdr3_aa: CASSVGPTGTGSGIYEQYF
cdr3_nt: TGTGCCAGCAGCGTAGGTCCTACCGGGACCGGGTCGGGTATATACGAGCAGTACTTC

clone_size: .
j_call: TRBJ1-3
v_call: TRBV5-1
cdr3_length: 12
d_call: .
cdr3_aa: CASSPTGNTIYF
cdr3_nt: TGCGCCAGCAGCCCAACTGGAAACACCATATATTTT

clone_size: .
j_call: TRBJ1-2
v_call: TRBV6-4
cdr3_length: 14
d_call: TRBD1
cdr3_aa: CASSPGQGNYGYTF
cdr3_nt: TGTGCCAGCAGCCCCGGACAGGGCAACTATGGCTACACCTTC

clone_size: .
j_call: TRBJ2-2
v_call: TRBV4-1
cdr3_length: 16
d_call: .
cdr3_aa: CASSQDRAGTTGELFF
cdr3_nt: TGCGCCAGCAGCCAAGATCGGGCAGGAACAACCGGGGAGCTGTTTTTT

clone_size: .
j_call: TRBJ2-7
v_call: TRBV19
cdr3_length: 16
d_call: .
cdr3_aa: CASSIAMSSPGYEQYF
cdr3_nt: TGTGCCAGTAGTATCGCTATGTCTTCCCCCGGTTACGAGCAGTACTTC

clone_size: .
j_call: TRBJ2-1
v_call: TRBV27
cdr3_length: 16
d_call: TRBD1
cdr3_aa: CASSSLFGQGLNEQFF
cdr3_nt: TGTGCCAGCAGTTCCCTATTCGGACAGGGCCTGAATGAGCAGTTCTTC

clone_size: few
j_call: TRBJ1-6
v_call: TRBV7-8
cdr3_length: 15
d_call: TRBD1
cdr3_aa: CASSLRKGAGSPLHF
cdr3_nt: TGTGCCAGCAGCTTAAGGAAGGGGGCCGGGTCACCCCTCCACTTT

clone_size: .
j_call: TRBJ2-5
v_call: TRBV30
cdr3_length: 13
d_call: .
cdr3_aa: CAWSGGRRTASYF
cdr3_nt: TGTGCCTGGTCTGGAGGGCGGAGGACAGCCTCCTACTTC

clone_size: once
j_call: TRBJ2-2
v_call: TRBV27
cdr3_length: 14
d_call: .
cdr3_aa: CASSFGRNTGELFF
cdr3_nt: TGTGCCAGCAGTTTTGGCCGGAACACCGGGGAGCTGTTTTTT

clone_size: .
j_call: TRBJ2-2
v_call: TRBV7-3
cdr3_length: 14
d_call: .
cdr3_aa: CASSLVGGTGELFF
cdr3_nt: TGTGCCAGCAGCTTAGTCGGGGGTACCGGGGAGCTGTTTTTT

clone_size: .
j_call: TRBJ1-5
v_call: TRBV6-5
cdr3_length: 15
d_call: TRBD1
cdr3_aa: CASTRTGDGNQPQHF
cdr3_nt: TGTGCCAGCACACGGACAGGGGATGGCAATCAGCCCCAGCATTTT

clone_size: .
j_call: TRBJ2-7
v_call: TRBV9
cdr3_length: 14
d_call: TRBD2
cdr3_aa: CASSDSGGGYEQYF
cdr3_nt: TGTGCCAGCAGCGATAGCGGGGGAGGCTACGAGCAGTACTTC

clone_size: .
j_call: TRBJ2-3
v_call: TRBV6-1
cdr3_length: 11
d_call: .
cdr3_aa: CASIGADTQYF
cdr3_nt: TGTGCCAGCATAGGGGCAGATACGCAGTATTTT

clone_size: few
j_call: TRBJ2-7
v_call: TRBV28
cdr3_length: 15
d_call: .
cdr3_aa: CASSLDIGGSYEQYF
cdr3_nt: TGTGCCAGCAGCCTGGACATTGGGGGGTCCTACGAGCAGTACTTC

clone_size: .
j_call: TRBJ1-5
v_call: TRBV19
cdr3_length: 17
d_call: .
cdr3_aa: CASSIARGDRSNQPQHF
cdr3_nt: TGTGCCAGTAGTATAGCCCGAGGGGACCGTAGCAATCAGCCCCAGCATTTT